The clone carrying this TCR beta chain was counted only a few times. The data stem from a study of cytomegalovirus exposure and HLA in healthy donors. CDR1 is SGDLS and CDR2 is YYNGEE in the germline V gene. The CDR3 runs to 13 residues. The V and J ends lost 0 bases and 4 bases respectively, with 7 bases between them. The study ran its PCR with 60 Vbeta and 13 Jbeta primers. Here immunoSEQ multiplex PCR was the method, and the copy in TCRdb shows in-frame clones only, minus some. The sample has about 110,000 clones, about 70% seen once. The sequenced sample was PBMCs. This chain connects TRBV9 to TRBJ1-1; D gene uncertain. The clonotype originates from a woman aged 25-40 years in good health and CMV-seronegative. CDR3 region: CASSVGSGTEAFF. In DNA form, the CDR3 reads TGTGCCAGCAGCGTAGGGTCGGGCACTGAAGCTTTCTTT.